This TCR beta chain emerged from a study of blood T cell repertoires in COVID-19. The germline CDR1 and CDR2 sequences are SGHVS and FNYEAQ. Trimming pared 5 bases from V and 7 bases from J, leaving 14 bases between. The CDR3 spans 14 residues. In the source study's methods: Amplified reference gene primers provided the basis for estimating nucleated cell counts. Assay used: immunoSEQ multiplex PCR; TCRdb lists only in-frame clones, some missing. The V and J calls and clone size were taken over from that table, and D and trimming were inferred from the DNA. The sample lists 50,000 to 80,000 clones; nearly 90% were seen once.

Sample: peripheral blood. The V gene is TRBV7-6, the J gene TRBJ2-2, with D perhaps matching TRBD1 (6 bases). The sequence was obtained from a man in his sixties with acute or convalescent COVID-19. For the CDR3, the DNA is TGTGCCAGCAGCCCGGGACAAGATAACGGGGAGCTGTTTTTT. It translates to CASSPGQDNGELFF. Variable domain in full (rest from reference TRBV7-6 and TRBJ2-2): GAGVSQSPRYKVTKRGQDVALRCDPISGHVSLYWYRQALGQGPEFLTYFNYEAQQDKSGLPNDRFSAERPEGSISTLTIQRTEQRDSAMYRCASSPGQDNGELFFGEGSRLTVL.